Listed below are T cell receptor beta chains from one sample, sequenced in a study of blood T cells in healthy people across ages. In TCRdb, the 5' RACE reads were re-called with MiXCR into one record per CDR3 protein. The sample records 500,000 to 650,000 distinct CDR3 sequences, about 27% being singletons. These records were also assigned to another study, of T cells of mothers and their children.

Source material: blood. The receptors were gathered from a boy under 10 years old in good health. The CDR3 runs from the conserved cysteine through the conserved F or W. D genes are given only for firm matches. Not all rows give a size; the values are once, few, many and, for expanded clones, a class.

>NA|once|TRBV20-1|TRBJ1-4
CSADGATTNEKLFF
TGCAGTGCAGACGGAGCAACAACTAATGAAAAACTGTTTTTT
>NA|once|TRBV12-3/TRBV12-4|TRBJ2-2
CASSFQGTDTGELFF
TGTGCCAGCAGTTTCCAGGGAACGGACACCGGGGAGCTGTTTTTT
>NA|NA|TRBV6-5|TRBJ2-7
CASSPRAQYEQYF
TGTGCCAGCAGTCCTCGGGCCCAGTACGAGCAGTACTTC
>TRBD2|NA|TRBV5-1|TRBJ2-4
CASSLASGTPKNIQYF
TGCGCCAGCAGCTTGGCCAGCGGGACCCCCAAAAACATTCAGTACTTC
>NA|few|TRBV12-3/TRBV12-4|TRBJ2-7
CASSSPPSEQYF
TGTGCCAGCAGTTCCCCTCCCAGCGAGCAGTACTTC
>NA|NA|TRBV27|TRBJ2-5
CASILGETQYF
TGTGCCAGCATCCTGGGAGAGACCCAGTACTTC
>TRBD1|few|TRBV6-2/TRBV6-3|TRBJ1-1
CASSRQGPNIPEAFF
TGTGCCAGCAGTCGACAGGGGCCGAACATACCTGAAGCTTTCTTT
>NA|NA|TRBV15|TRBJ2-7
CATRGDTYEQYF
TGTGCAACCCGGGGGGACACCTACGAGCAGTACTTC
>TRBD2|few|TRBV6-1|TRBJ2-3
CASSDGLARTDTQYF
TGTGCCAGCAGTGACGGACTAGCGAGGACAGATACGCAGTATTTT
>NA|few|TRBV12-3/TRBV12-4|TRBJ1-1
CASREGGMNTEAFF
TGTGCCAGCAGGGAGGGGGGGATGAACACTGAGGCTTTCTTT
>NA|few|TRBV3-1|TRBJ2-7
CASSAGLGYEQYF
TGTGCCAGCAGCGCGGGACTGGGCTACGAGCAGTACTTC
>NA|few|TRBV14|TRBJ2-3
CASSQQRISTDTQYF
TGTGCCAGCAGCCAACAGCGGATCAGCACAGATACGCAGTATTTT
>TRBD1|NA|TRBV7-9|TRBJ2-4
CASSPTGTGLKNIQYF
TGTGCCAGCAGCCCTACCGGGACAGGGTTAAAAAACATTCAGTACTTC
>NA|few|TRBV29-1|TRBJ2-7
CSGGSSYEQYF
TGCAGCGGAGGTAGCTCCTACGAGCAGTACTTC
>NA|NA|TRBV5-1|TRBJ1-2
CASSLDYQGSGYTF
TGCGCCAGCAGCTTGGATTATCAGGGATCTGGCTACACCTTC